The source of this TCR beta chain is a study of CD8 T cells in Susac syndrome. V gave up 2 bases and J gave up 8 bases, with 7 bases separating them. CDR3 length: 12 amino acids. CDR1 and CDR2 (germline): LGHNT, FRNRAP. A quantity of roughly 0.5 to 1 ug RNA underwent reverse transcription using random hexamers. A single record per CDR3 protein comes from TCRdb applying MiXCR to the immunoSEQ multiplex PCR reads. The table shows some 130,000 distinct CDR3 sequences, with around 91% occurring only once. This chain uses TRBV12-5 with TRBJ2-1; D gene ambiguous. Sequencing used CD8+ T cells from PBMCs. The sequence derives from a human donor with multiple sclerosis. CDR3 loop: CASGLPPHEQFF. The CDR3 nucleotides read TGTGCTAGTGGTTTGCCACCACATGAGCAGTTCTTC.